The 26 T cell receptor beta chains below come from one sample, sequenced in a study of blood T cell repertoires in COVID-19. TCRdb keeps only in-frame clones here, not all; method: immunoSEQ multiplex PCR. This table holds roughly 280,000 clones, less than 90% found once. Sequencing was carried out using peripheral blood. The origin of the receptors is a man between 60 and 70 years old with acute or convalescent COVID-19.

CDR3 in amino acids: CASSLERGRSSYEQYF. The CDR3 DNA is TGTGCCAGCAGCTTAGAGCGGGGGAGGAGCTCCTACGAGCAGTACTTC. The chain has TRBV11-2 and TRBJ2-7, with TRBD2 matching 7 bases. Germline-derived CDR1 and CDR2 are SGHAT and FQNNGV. The CDR3 loop spans 16 amino acids. Losses at the gene ends were 0 bases for V and 0 bases for J; bases not matched to a gene: 5.

The chain is built from TRBV3-1 (or the pseudogene TRBV3-2) and TRBJ2-3; 9 bases are a match to TRBD1. J was trimmed by 1 base and V by 4 bases; bases with no gene match: 6. This CDR3 has 16 amino acids. Germline CDR1 and CDR2: LGHDT and YNNKEL (reference sequence). As DNA, the CDR3 is TGTGCCAGCAGCCGTCTCCGGGACAGGGGCACAGATACGCAGTATTTT. Translating gives CASSRLRDRGTDTQYF.

The J gene is TRBJ1-2, the V gene TRBV15; D is ambiguous. Germline CDR1 and CDR2: LNHNV and YYDKDF (reference sequence). Trimming removed 0 bases from V and 5 bases from J, with 19 bases in between. The CDR3 covers 17 residues. This CDR3 is CATSRDPPGNVAYGYTF. CDR3 nucleotide sequence: TGTGCCACCAGCAGAGATCCCCCAGGCAACGTCGCTTATGGCTACACCTTC.

The rearrangement joins TRBV6-2 or TRBV6-3 to TRBJ1-5; tentative D call: TRBD1 (5 bases). The CDR3 has 17 amino acids. The ends were cut back, 5 bases at V and 2 bases at J, with 19 bases in the middle. Germline assignment: CDR1 MNHEY and CDR2 SVGEGT. The CDR3 region has the DNA TGTGCCAGCAGTAAGGGGAGGCGGGATGCGGGCAATCAGCCCCAGCATTTT. It is translated as CASSKGRRDAGNQPQHF.

V gene TRBV11-3 combines with J gene TRBJ2-1; the D is unclear. The CDR3 consists of 15 residues. The V gene lost 1 base and the J gene lost 5 bases, with 12 bases spanning the gap. Germline V gene lookup returns CDR1 SGHNT and CDR2 YENEEA. In nucleotides, the CDR3 is TGTGCCAGCAGCTTAGGGCTAGTTTTGCACAATGAGCAGTTCTTC. Its translation is CASSLGLVLHNEQFF.

The CDR3 loop reads CASGQQGTDGTQYF. The CDR3 DNA reads TGTGCTAGTGGTCAACAAGGGACAGACGGAACCCAGTACTTC. This chain joins TRBV12-5 and TRBJ2-5; 7 bases agree with TRBD1. The length of the CDR3 is 14 residues. CDR1 is LGHNT, CDR2 FRNRAP, per germline. V trimming: 5 bases; J trimming: 8 bases; junction bases outside the gene matches: 11.

This chain uses TRBV28 with TRBJ2-7; TRBD2 matches at 8 bases. J lost 0 bases, V lost 2 bases, and 6 bases had no gene match. Germline CDR1 and CDR2: MDHEN and SYDVKM. The CDR3 covers 16 residues. Here the CDR3 DNA reads TGTGCCAGCAGTTTACGACTAGCGTACAGCTCCTACGAGCAGTACTTC. Translating it yields CASSLRLAYSSYEQYF.

This chain uses TRBV13 with TRBJ2-1, with 13 bases aligning to TRBD2. The V gene end was trimmed by 5 bases and the J gene end by 2 bases; junction bases not matched to a gene: 3. Germline values: CDR1 PRHDT, CDR2 FYEKMQ (reference sequence). This CDR3 is built from 16 residues. The CDR3 DNA sequence: TGTGCCAGCAGCCCGGGACTAGCGGGAACCTACAATGAGCAGTTCTTC. Its translation: CASSPGLAGTYNEQFF.

V usage is TRBV6-2 or TRBV6-3 and J usage is TRBJ2-1, with 8 bases fitting TRBD2. J lost 4 bases, V lost 1 base, and 3 bases had no gene match. The CDR3 is 15 residues long. Germline CDR1 and CDR2: MNHEY and SVGEGT. The CDR3 loop is CASSYLPSGYNEQFF. As DNA, the CDR3 is TGTGCCAGCAGTTACTTGCCTAGCGGGTACAATGAGCAGTTCTTC.

This rearrangement joins TRBV7-2 to TRBJ2-3, with D maybe TRBD1 (5 bases). The germline gives CDR1 SGHTA, CDR2 FQGNSA. This CDR3 is built from 15 residues. The V and J ends lost 2 bases and 3 bases respectively, with 12 bases between them. In nucleotides, the CDR3 is TGTGCCAGCAGCTTAAGATTAGGGGTTACAGATACGCAGTATTTT. It codes for CASSLRLGVTDTQYF.

The rearrangement uses TRBV11-1 and TRBJ2-7, with D possibly being TRBD1 (6 bases). Germline V gives CDR1 SGHAT, CDR2 FQDESV (reference sequence). There are 15 residues in the CDR3. Trimming left V 1 base short and J 3 bases short, with 13 bases between. CDR3 bases: TGTGCCAGCAGCTTAGAGGGGGTCCCGGGCTACGAGCAGTACTTC. As protein: CASSLEGVPGYEQYF.

This chain links TRBV11-2 with TRBJ2-7; 7 bases line up with TRBD2. Germline V gene sequence: CDR1 SGHAT, CDR2 FQNNGV. Trimming removed 3 bases from V and 4 bases from J; junction bases left unmatched: 6. The CDR3 is 14 amino acids. CDR3 sequence reads: CASSFGGSTYEQYF. The CDR3, as DNA: TGTGCCAGCAGCTTTGGCGGGAGCACATACGAGCAGTACTTC.

The chain is built from TRBV7-9 and TRBJ2-2; D is unclear. This CDR3 region has 14 residues. Trimming shortened V by 11 bases and J by 2 bases, and 15 bases separated the two germline ends. Germline CDR1 SEHNR, CDR2 FQNEAQ (reference sequence). The CDR3 nucleotides read TGTGCCTCCAAAGGAACAGCCAACACCGGGGAGCTGTTTTTT. Amino acid sequence: CASKGTANTGELFF.

J is TRBJ2-5 and V is TRBV5-4; TRBD2 matches 9 bases. This CDR3 spans 16 amino acids. The V gene end was trimmed by 0 bases and the J gene end by 5 bases; junction bases not matched to a gene: 8. Germline V CDR1 and CDR2: SGHNT, YYREEE (reference sequence). The CDR3 DNA is TGTGCCAGCAGCTTGGGAGCCAGCGGGGGGTTGGAGACCCAGTACTTC. It translates to CASSLGASGGLETQYF.

This clone has just a few counts. The CDR3 loop is CASSYGTVGEKLFF. DNA of the CDR3: TGTGCCAGCAGTTACGGGACAGTCGGGGAAAAACTGTTTTTT. The V and J genes are TRBV6-5 and TRBJ1-4; 7 bases agree with TRBD1. Trimming cost V 2 bases and J 8 bases; bases outside gene matches: 5. The CDR3 sequence is 14 residues long. CDR1 is MNHEY, CDR2 SVGAGI, per germline.

The J gene is TRBJ1-3, the V gene TRBV19, with D possibly being TRBD1 (6 bases). Germline values: CDR1 LNHDA, CDR2 SQIVND (reference sequence). V lost 7 bases and J lost 2, with 12 bases in between. The CDR3 is 14 amino acids. The CDR3 spells CASKGQSPGNTIYF. CDR3 nucleotide sequence: TGTGCCAGTAAAGGACAGAGCCCTGGAAACACCATATATTTT.

The V gene is TRBV28, the J gene TRBJ2-3, with TRBD1 matching over 8 bases. The CDR3 length is 19 residues. The ends lost 2 bases at V and 1 base at J; junction bases unmatched: 14. The germline V gene encodes CDR1 MDHEN and CDR2 SYDVKM. The CDR3 DNA is TGTGCCAGCAGTTTACGGGCCAGGGGGCGAGGTGGGCGCACAGATACGCAGTATTTT. This gives the protein CASSLRARGRGGRTDTQYF.

The chain is built from TRBV5-1 and TRBJ1-2; D call uncertain. Germline CDR1 is SGHRS and CDR2 is YFSETQ. The V and J ends lost 0 bases and 8 bases respectively, with 11 bases between them. CDR3 size: 13 residues. CDR3 bases: TGCGCCAGCAGCTTGGGACTGATTAGCGGCTACACCTTC. It is translated as CASSLGLISGYTF.

The chain joins TRBV28 to TRBJ1-5, with a possible D match to TRBD1 (5 bases). This CDR3 spans 13 amino acids. The V end lost 6 bases, the J end lost 0 bases, and 6 bases lay between the germline ends. Looked up from germline, CDR1 is MDHEN and CDR2 is SYDVKM. The CDR3 DNA reads as TGTGCCAGCAGGACAGTTAGCAATCAGCCCCAGCATTTT. Amino acids: CASRTVSNQPQHF.

DNA of the CDR3: TGTGCCAGCTCACCTGCCTCGACAGGGGAGGGACAGCCCCAGCATTTT. Its protein product is CASSPASTGEGQPQHF. The chain has TRBV18 and TRBJ1-5; 8 nucleotides agree with TRBD1. Losses at the gene ends were 3 bases for V and 7 bases for J; bases not matched to a gene: 11. The CDR3 covers 16 residues. The germline V gene encodes CDR1 KGHSH and CDR2 LQKENI.

The chain joins TRBV9 to TRBJ2-1, with D tentatively TRBD2 (6 bases). CDR3 length: 14 amino acids. Germline V gene data show CDR1 as SGDLS and CDR2 as YYNGEE. The V gene lost 4 bases and the J gene lost 5 bases, with 13 bases spanning the gap. This CDR3 is CASSKTRADNEQFF. Here the CDR3 DNA reads TGTGCCAGCAGCAAGACTAGGGCTGACAATGAGCAGTTCTTC.

This rearrangement joins TRBV19 to TRBJ2-6, with 9 bases matching TRBD1. Looked up from germline, CDR1 is LNHDA and CDR2 is SQIVND (reference sequence). The CDR3 has 16 amino acids. Losses at the gene ends were 7 bases for V and 2 bases for J; bases not matched to a gene: 6. CDR3 in amino acids: CASTRTGVPGANVLTF. In nucleotides, the CDR3 is TGTGCCAGTACCCGGACAGGGGTACCTGGGGCCAACGTCCTGACTTTC.

The V call is TRBV27, the J call TRBJ2-1; the match to TRBD1 covers 8 bases. The length of the CDR3 is 15 residues. Germline V CDR1 and CDR2: MNHEY, SMNVEV (reference sequence). V trimming: 7 bases; J trimming: 4 bases; junction bases outside the gene matches: 9. For the CDR3, the DNA is TGTGCCAGCACTCTAGGACAGGGAACTTACAATGAGCAGTTCTTC. Its protein product is CASTLGQGTYNEQFF.

The V call is TRBV7-9, the J call TRBJ2-1; 9 bases are a match to TRBD2. Germline V gene data show CDR1 as SEHNR and CDR2 as FQNEAQ (reference sequence). V trimming: 1 base; J trimming: 2 bases; junction bases outside the gene matches: 3. The CDR3 contains 16 residues. The CDR3 loop is CASSLGGGRAYNEQFF. The CDR3 DNA sequence: TGTGCCAGCAGCTTAGGCGGCGGGAGGGCCTACAATGAGCAGTTCTTC.

The chain is built from TRBV9 and TRBJ2-7; maybe TRBD1 (7 bases). Germline-derived CDR1 and CDR2 are SGDLS and YYNGEE. The CDR3 spans 15 residues. V lost 3 bases and J 1 base, leaving 14 bases between the germline ends. CDR3 sequence: CASSARGARSYEQYF. In DNA, the CDR3 is TGTGCCAGCAGCGCCAGGGGGGCGAGATCCTACGAGCAGTACTTC.

The rearrangement joins TRBV5-1 to TRBJ1-3; 8 nucleotides line up with TRBD1. The CDR3 is made up of 16 amino acids. Germline CDR1 SGHRS, CDR2 YFSETQ. V shed 4 bases and J 1 base; nucleotides not matched to a gene: 7. The CDR3 here is CASSLQTGGSGNTIYF. The CDR3 bases are TGCGCCAGCAGCCTTCAAACAGGGGGGTCTGGAAACACCATATATTTT.